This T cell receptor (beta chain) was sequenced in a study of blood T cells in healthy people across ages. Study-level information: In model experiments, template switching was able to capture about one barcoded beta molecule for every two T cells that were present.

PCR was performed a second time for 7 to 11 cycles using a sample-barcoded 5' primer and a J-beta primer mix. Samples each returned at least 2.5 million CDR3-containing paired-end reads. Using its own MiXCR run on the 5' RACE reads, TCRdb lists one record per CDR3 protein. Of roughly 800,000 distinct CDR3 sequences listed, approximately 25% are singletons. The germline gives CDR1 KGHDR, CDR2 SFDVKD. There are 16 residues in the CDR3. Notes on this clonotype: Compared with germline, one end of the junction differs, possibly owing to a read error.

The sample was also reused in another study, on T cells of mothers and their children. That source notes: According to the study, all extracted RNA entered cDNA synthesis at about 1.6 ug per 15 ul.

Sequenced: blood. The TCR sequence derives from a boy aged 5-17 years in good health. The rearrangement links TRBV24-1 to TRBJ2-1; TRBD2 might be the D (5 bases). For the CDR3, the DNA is TGTGCCACCAGTGATCCGGACTCGACCTCCCACAATGAGCAGTTCTTC. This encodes CATSDPDSTSHNEQFF.